This T cell receptor beta chain came from a study of metastatic and nonmetastatic thyroid tumors (dated by TCRdb to 2020 to 2021). About the investigation overall: Repertoires from peripheral blood and from tumor or nodule tissue samples of malignant and benign thyroid patients were compared.

This clone was seen only a few times. No antigen is known for it. The sample holds no much larger clone one base away, and base qualities are not on file. Receptors were amplified or captured by PCR. Data came from an Illumina HiSeq 4000. The TCR beta-chain CDR3 region of each patient was profiled by high-throughput sequencing. The original methods were these. Drawing on CDR3 differences between clinicopathological groups, the researchers built a classifier meant to tell apart patients with distant-metastatic papillary thyroid cancer. Repertoire diversity was assessed with the Shannon index, and tumor-blood repertoire similarity with the Morisita-Horn index. TCRdb reprocessed the public reads (quality trimming at Q25 with fastp, clone calling with MiXCR) and kept in-frame beta chains. These V and J calls originate from TCRdb's pipeline instead of the authors' own analysis. This sample comprises 19,000 or so clones, around a third of them detected only once. 20% to 25% of the sample is in the top ten clones.

V loses 4 bases at its end and J loses 7 bases; junction bases beyond the gene matches: 19. The CDR3 has 18 amino acids, counting the end cysteine and phenylalanine. Of the read, only the CDR3 DNA is kept; its 54 bases are in frame from base 1. From the germline V gene, CDR1 is SGDLS and CDR2 is YYNGEE. Points the paper makes about the study in general: In both blood and tumor samples, TCR beta diversity was reported to be significantly higher in malignant tumors than in benign nodules.

No treatment had been received by any patient before thyroid surgery. Using T-cell receptor beta sequencing, the study looked back at clinical samples from patients collected from about 2011 to 2018. The sequence joins TRBV9 to TRBJ2-2, with TRBD2 matching 7 junction bases. The sequencing sample was made of adjacent normal tissue. The source of this sequence is a female donor with papillary thyroid cancer or a benign thyroid nodule (not recorded which). Some clones in this sample may be carry-over from other donors' samples. The sequenced DNA: TGTGCCAGCAGCTCGAATCGTTTGGGGCGGGGGTGCATCGGGGAGCTGTTTTTT. Its protein product is CASSSNRLGRGCIGELFF.